Each of the 14 T cell receptor beta chains below was sequenced from the same sample in a study of blood T cell repertoires in COVID-19 (dated by TCRdb to the early 2020s). The library was made by the immunoSEQ multiplex PCR assay. Not all clones reach the TCRdb copy of this immuneACCESS table, which keeps in-frame sequences only. Checked studies attribute under half of the gap to unresolved V genes and leave the rest unexplained. Across this sample there are more than 200,000 clones, with roughly 90% seen only once. 2% to 2.5% of the sample lies in the top ten. Material: peripheral blood. The origin of the receptors is a woman aged 40 to 50 who had recovered from COVID-19.

The chain has TRBV30 and TRBJ1-5; D is perhaps TRBD1 (6 bases). This CDR3 is 15 amino acids long. CDR1 GTSNPN and CDR2 SVGIG come from the germline V gene (reference sequence). The germline V and J ends were trimmed by 0 bases and 5 bases, with 14 bases remaining between them. The CDR3 nucleotides read TGTGCCTGGAGTGTACCCGCAGGGGATCATCAGCCCCAGCATTTT. This translates into CAWSVPAGDHQPQHF.

The rearrangement links TRBV7-9 to TRBJ1-3; D might be TRBD1 (6 bases). The V end lost 4 bases, the J end lost 1 base, and 11 bases lay between the germline ends. Germline CDR1 SEHNR, CDR2 FQNEAQ (reference sequence). The CDR3 runs 15 residues. The CDR3 nucleotides read TGTGCCAGCAGCTCCCAGACAGGATCTGGAAACACCATATATTTT. Encoded protein: CASSSQTGSGNTIYF.

This clone has just one count. The chain links TRBV27 to TRBJ1-3; D might be TRBD1 (5 bases). With 4 bases removed from V and 0 bases from J, the gap between germline ends came to 10 bases. The CDR3 runs to 15 residues. In germline, CDR1 is MNHEY, CDR2 SMNVEV (reference sequence). CDR3 DNA: TGTGCCAGCAGTTCAGGACACCTCTCTGGAAACACCATATATTTT. Translating it yields CASSSGHLSGNTIYF.

CDR3 coding DNA: TGCGCCAGCAGCCAAGGGAAGGGGGATCTCCGGGAGCAGTACTTC. As protein: CASSQGKGDLREQYF. V and J are TRBV4-1 and TRBJ2-7, with D perhaps TRBD1 (6 bases). With 1 base removed from V and 7 bases from J, the gap between germline ends came to 17 bases. The CDR3 has 15 residues. The germline CDR1 and CDR2 sequences are MGHRA and YSYEKL.

The chain links TRBV6-2 or TRBV6-3 to TRBJ1-5; TRBD1 is a possible D gene (5 bases). Germline V gene sequence: CDR1 MNHEY, CDR2 SVGEGT. The CDR3 loop spans 15 amino acids. V lost 6 bases, J lost 1 base, and 13 bases lay in between. The CDR3 loop is CASSIVGGSNQPQHF. DNA of the CDR3: TGTGCCAGCAGCATTGTGGGGGGAAGCAATCAGCCCCAGCATTTT.

V is TRBV3-1 (or the pseudogene TRBV3-2) and J is TRBJ2-3, with 8 bases lining up with TRBD1. V dropped 0 bases and J dropped 4; count of bases not matched to a gene: 9. The CDR3 has 17 amino acids. Germline loops: CDR1 LGHDT, CDR2 YNNKEL (reference sequence). For the CDR3, the DNA is TGTGCCAGCAGCCAAGATGTTGAGACAGGGGCCGCAGATACGCAGTATTTT. Translation: CASSQDVETGAADTQYF.

This clone was observed once. The chain uses TRBV5-1 and TRBJ2-7; 11 bases map to TRBD2. Germline CDR1 reads SGHRS; CDR2 reads YFSETQ. The junction had 20 bases not matched to a gene; V was cut back by 4 bases and J by 5 bases. The CDR3 consists of 19 residues. The CDR3 sequence is CASSQNPGLAVGRSNEQYF. In DNA form, the CDR3 reads TGCGCCAGCAGCCAAAACCCGGGACTAGCGGTGGGGAGGAGTAACGAGCAGTACTTC.

This rearrangement joins TRBV4-2 to TRBJ2-7; TRBD2 matches at 10 bases. CDR1 LGHNA and CDR2 YNFKEQ come from the germline V gene. The CDR3 spans 16 residues. The V segment lost 0 bases and the J segment 2 bases; nucleotides outside the gene matches: 4. The CDR3 sequence is CASSQDPGTSAYEQYF. CDR3 nucleotide sequence: TGTGCCAGCAGCCAAGATCCGGGGACTAGCGCCTACGAGCAGTACTTC.

This clone was detected only once. The V call is TRBV3-1 (or the pseudogene TRBV3-2), the J call TRBJ2-7; 10 nucleotides match TRBD1. The junction had 12 bases not matched to a gene; V was cut back by 6 bases and J by 7 bases. Germline lookup yields CDR1 LGHDT and CDR2 YNNKEL (reference sequence). The CDR3 is made up of 15 amino acids. CDR3 in DNA: TGTGCCAGCAGGAGGACCGGGACAGGGGCAGGGGAGCAGTACTTC. It encodes CASRRTGTGAGEQYF.

The V gene is TRBV10-1, the J gene TRBJ2-7; maybe TRBD1 (5 bases). The CDR3 is 16 amino acids. CDR1 WNHNN and CDR2 SYGVQD come from the germline V gene (reference sequence). Trimming shortened V by 3 bases and J by 4 bases, and 19 bases separated the two germline ends. The CDR3 protein is CASSEGAAPQFYEQYF. CDR3 coding DNA: TGCGCCAGCAGTGAAGGGGCCGCCCCTCAGTTTTACGAGCAGTACTTC.

Written as DNA, the CDR3 is TGCAGCGTTTCTGGGACTAGCTATAATGAGCAGTTCTTC. It translates to CSVSGTSYNEQFF. This rearrangement joins TRBV29-1 to TRBJ2-1, with 9 nucleotides matching TRBD2. V trimming: 5 bases; J trimming: 7 bases; junction bases outside the gene matches: 6. The CDR3 totals 13 residues. Germline-derived CDR1 and CDR2 are SQVTM and ANQGSEA.

This chain uses TRBV2 with TRBJ1-3, with TRBD1 as a possible D gene (6 bases). The germline gives CDR1 SNHLY, CDR2 FYNNEI. The CDR3 covers 13 residues. V dropped 7 bases and J dropped 4 bases, with 11 bases sitting between them. CDR3 in amino acids: CASTRGVGNTIYF. CDR3 coding DNA: TGTGCCAGCACCAGGGGAGTAGGAAACACCATATATTTT.

This chain connects TRBV4-1 to TRBJ2-3, with D unresolved. The ends were cut back, 4 bases at V and 3 bases at J, with 14 bases in the middle. The V gene's germline CDR1 is MGHRA and CDR2 YSYEKL. This CDR3 has 15 residues. DNA for the CDR3: TGCGCCAGCAGCCGTAGATTGGGCGCGACAGATACGCAGTATTTT. Its protein product is CASSRRLGATDTQYF.

This chain joins TRBV19 and TRBJ1-5; D gene unclear. Per germline, CDR1 LNHDA and CDR2 SQIVND (reference sequence). This CDR3 has 15 residues. V was clipped by 6 bases and J by 2 bases, with 14 bases between them. The CDR3 spells CASRQLDGGNQPQHF. For the CDR3, the DNA is TGTGCCAGTAGGCAGCTAGACGGGGGCAATCAGCCCCAGCATTTT. Full variable domain (remainder filled in from reference TRBV19 and TRBJ1-5): DGGITQSPKYLFRKEGQNVTLSCEQNLNHDAMYWYRQDPGQGLRLIYYSQIVNDFQKGDIAEGYSVSREKKESFPLTVTSAQKNPTAFYLCASRQLDGGNQPQHFGDGTRLSIL.